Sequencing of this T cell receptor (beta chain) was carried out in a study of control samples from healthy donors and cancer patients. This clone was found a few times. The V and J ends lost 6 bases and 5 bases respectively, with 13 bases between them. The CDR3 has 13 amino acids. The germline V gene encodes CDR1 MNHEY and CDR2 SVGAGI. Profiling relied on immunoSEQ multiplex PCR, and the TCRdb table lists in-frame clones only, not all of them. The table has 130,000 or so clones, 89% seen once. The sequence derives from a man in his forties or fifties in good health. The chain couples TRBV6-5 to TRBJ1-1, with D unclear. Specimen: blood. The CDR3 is CASSSYTGTEAFF. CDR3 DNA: TGTGCCAGCAGCAGTTACACGGGGACTGAAGCTTTCTTT.